This TCR beta chain was observed in a study of T cells after yellow fever vaccination (dated by TCRdb to the late 2010s). Broadly, across the study: Libraries from fractions with low cell numbers were prepared with the SMART-Seq v4 Ultra Low Input RNA kit. Bulk PBMC replicates and cell subsets were isolated from blood drawn at multiple timepoints before and after both primary and secondary immunization. Bulk TCR alpha and beta repertoires were sequenced longitudinally to track T-cell clones before and after primary and booster YFV17D yellow fever vaccination. Two healthy male donors, one aged 18 to 30 and one aged 30 to 40 years, were included in the cohort.

There are 14 amino acids in the CDR3, from cysteine to phenylalanine inclusive. Just CDR3 DNA is preserved here, 42 bases in frame from base 1. The germline V gene specifies SGHTA as CDR1 and FQGNSA as CDR2. V and J lose 3 bases and 5 bases, and a span of 14 bases separates them. The treatment or condition label of this sample denotes: live attenuated yellow fever vaccine strain. Two biological replicates of bulk PBMCs were collected at each blood-draw timepoint. PBMCs were isolated from peripheral blood using a standard Ficoll-Paque protocol. RNA was extracted with TriZol from bulk PBMCs, CD4 and CD8 fractions, and dextramer-positive and dextramer-negative fractions. General study outcomes and caveats: Computational filtering was required because FACS-sorted repertoires could contain abundant contaminating clonotypes from the bulk population. Compared with the primary T-cell response, the secondary T-cell response was faster but weaker, reaching its peak on day 5 rather than on day 15. After the booster, most of the clones that had expanded following primary vaccination were detected again (almost 98% of CD4 and roughly 90% of CD8), which suggests that memory was broadly maintained. Because the study included only two donors, the extent to which the findings can be generalized is limited. A small fraction of clonotypes appeared in both the CD4 and CD8 compartments, likely as a result of convergent recombination.

This clonotype occurred a few times. No cognate antigen has been identified for it. Qualities for individual bases were not recorded, and no much larger clone is one base off. TCR cDNA was synthesized by 5'RACE template switching, through which a universal primer site and unique molecular identifiers were introduced. Priming of cDNA synthesis was performed from both the TCR alpha and TCR beta constant segments. Library amplification involved two PCR steps, and the second step added sample barcodes and sequencing adapters. Sequencing of the libraries was done on either Illumina HiSeq 2500 (2x100 bp) or NovaSeq (2x150 bp). The authors' pipeline ran thus. MIGEC handled demultiplexing of reads and collapsing into UMI consensus sequences, while MiXCR performed V(D)J alignment. Vaccine-responding clonotypes were defined with edgeR using replicate PBMC samples, requiring FDR below 0.01 and a log2 fold change above 5 up to day 15. Each bulk clonotype received a CD4 or CD8 identity based on whether the sequenced CD4 or CD8 repertoire contained that clonotype at higher abundance. TCRdb cleaned the public reads at Q25 with fastp, built clones with MiXCR and kept in-frame beta chains. Rows matching on CDR3 protein sequence are summarized as one entry with the most common DNA and genes. These V and J calls are TCRdb output, not the study's own analysis. This sample holds 450,000 to 550,000 distinct CDR3 sequences; roughly 22% were observed only once. The ten biggest clones cover about a sixth of the sample.

The source material was PBMCs, sampled approximately 20 days after the first yellow fever vaccination. The sequence joins TRBV7-2 to TRBJ2-7; the D gene assignment is ambiguous. This TCR was sampled from a young man who received the YFV17D yellow fever vaccine. The nucleotide sequence reads as follows: TGTGCCAGCAGCTTTACTGTGGGTCTCAACGAGCAGTACTTC. It encodes CASSFTVGLNEQYF.